This T cell receptor (beta chain) was recovered during a study of T cell changes during pregnancy in multiple sclerosis. Assay: immunoSEQ multiplex PCR; the TCRdb copy retains only in-frame clones and omits some. Among fewer than 25,000 clones listed, more than 80% were seen once. This CDR3 comprises 17 residues. Germline trimming cut 5 bases from V and 2 bases from J; bases unmatched to any gene: 13. In germline, CDR1 is SEHNR, CDR2 FQNEAQ (reference sequence). The origin of this receptor is a female donor in good health, enrolled as a control in a pregnancy study. The sample was CD4+ T cells from peripheral blood mononuclear cells, taken in the third trimester of pregnancy. J is TRBJ1-2 and V is TRBV7-9, with 8 positions matching TRBD1. The CDR3 sequence is CASSPGIPGGGNYGYTF. The CDR3 DNA reads as TGTGCCAGCAGCCCAGGAATCCCAGGGGGCGGAAACTATGGCTACACCTTC.